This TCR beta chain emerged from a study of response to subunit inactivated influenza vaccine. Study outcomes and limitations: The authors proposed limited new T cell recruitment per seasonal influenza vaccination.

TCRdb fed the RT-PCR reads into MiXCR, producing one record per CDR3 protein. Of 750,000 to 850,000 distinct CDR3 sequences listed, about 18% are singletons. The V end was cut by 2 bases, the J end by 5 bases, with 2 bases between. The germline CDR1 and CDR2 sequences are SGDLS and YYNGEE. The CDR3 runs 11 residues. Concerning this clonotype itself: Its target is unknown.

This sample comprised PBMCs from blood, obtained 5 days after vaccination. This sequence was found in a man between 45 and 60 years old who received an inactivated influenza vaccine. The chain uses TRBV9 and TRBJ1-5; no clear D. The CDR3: CASSVDQPQHF. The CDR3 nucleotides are TGTGCCAGCAGCGTTGATCAGCCCCAGCATTTT.